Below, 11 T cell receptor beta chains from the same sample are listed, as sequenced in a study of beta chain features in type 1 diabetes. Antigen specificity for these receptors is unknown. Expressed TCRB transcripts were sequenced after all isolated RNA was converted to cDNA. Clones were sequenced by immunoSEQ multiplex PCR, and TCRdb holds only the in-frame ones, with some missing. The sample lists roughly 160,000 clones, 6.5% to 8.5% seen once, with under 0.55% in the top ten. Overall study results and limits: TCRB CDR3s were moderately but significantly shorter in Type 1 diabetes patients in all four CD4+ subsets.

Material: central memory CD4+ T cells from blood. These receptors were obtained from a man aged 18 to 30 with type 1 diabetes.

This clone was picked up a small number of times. CDR3 region: CAWSRDSAGETQYF. The DNA for the CDR3 is TGTGCCTGGAGTCGGGACAGTGCGGGGGAGACCCAGTACTTC. The genes are TRBV30 and TRBJ2-5, with a possible D match to TRBD1 (7 bases). V lost 2 bases and J lost 5, with 15 bases in between. This CDR3 region has 14 residues. The germline V gene encodes CDR1 GTSNPN and CDR2 SVGIG (reference sequence). Looking up the rest from reference TRBV30 and TRBJ2-5 gives the full variable domain: SQTIHQWPATLVQPVGSPLSLECTVEGTSNPNLYWYRQAAGRGLQLLFYSVGIGQISSEVPQNLSASRPQDRQFILSSKKLLLSDSGFYLCAWSRDSAGETQYFGPGTRLLVL.

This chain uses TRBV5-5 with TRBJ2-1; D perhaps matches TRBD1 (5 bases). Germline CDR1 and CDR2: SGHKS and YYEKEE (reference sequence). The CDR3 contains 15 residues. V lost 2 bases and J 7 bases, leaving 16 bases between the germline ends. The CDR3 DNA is TGTGCCAGCAGCTTAGACTCGGGCAGGGTTAATGAGCAGTTCTTC. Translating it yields CASSLDSGRVNEQFF.

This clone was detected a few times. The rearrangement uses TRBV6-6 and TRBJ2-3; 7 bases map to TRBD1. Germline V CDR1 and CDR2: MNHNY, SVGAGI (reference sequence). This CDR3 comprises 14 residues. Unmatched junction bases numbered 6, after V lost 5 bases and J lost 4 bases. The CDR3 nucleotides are TGTGCCAGCAGTCCCGACAGGGTGGCAGATACGCAGTATTTT. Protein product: CASSPDRVADTQYF.

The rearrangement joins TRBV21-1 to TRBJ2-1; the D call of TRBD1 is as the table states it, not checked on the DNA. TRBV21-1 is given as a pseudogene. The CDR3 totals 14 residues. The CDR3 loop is CASSRPDRYNEQFF. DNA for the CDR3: TGTGCCAGCAGCAGGCCTGATCGCTACAATGAGCAGTTCTTC.

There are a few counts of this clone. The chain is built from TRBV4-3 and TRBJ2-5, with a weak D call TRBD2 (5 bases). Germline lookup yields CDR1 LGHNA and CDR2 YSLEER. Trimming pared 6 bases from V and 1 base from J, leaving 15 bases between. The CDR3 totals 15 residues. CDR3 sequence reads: CASRQTTRPQETQYF. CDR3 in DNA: TGCGCCAGCAGACAAACAACTAGGCCCCAAGAGACCCAGTACTTC.

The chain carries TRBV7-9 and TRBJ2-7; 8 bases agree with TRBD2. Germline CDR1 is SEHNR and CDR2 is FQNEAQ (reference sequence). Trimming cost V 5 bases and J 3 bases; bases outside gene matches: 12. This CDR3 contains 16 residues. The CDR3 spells CASSRGLVGADYEQYF. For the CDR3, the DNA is TGTGCCAGCAGCCGGGGACTAGTAGGAGCCGACTACGAGCAGTACTTC.

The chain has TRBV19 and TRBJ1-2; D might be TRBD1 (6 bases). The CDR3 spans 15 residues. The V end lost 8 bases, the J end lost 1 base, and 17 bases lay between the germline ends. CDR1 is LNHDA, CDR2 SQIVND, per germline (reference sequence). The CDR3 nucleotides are TGTGCCAGTCGCCCCAGGGACAAAAATAACTATGGCTACACCTTC. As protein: CASRPRDKNNYGYTF.

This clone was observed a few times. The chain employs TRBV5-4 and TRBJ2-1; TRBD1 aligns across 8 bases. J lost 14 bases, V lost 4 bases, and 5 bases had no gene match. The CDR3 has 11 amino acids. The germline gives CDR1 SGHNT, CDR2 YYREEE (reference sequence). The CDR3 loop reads CASSRLTGEFF. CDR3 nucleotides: TGTGCCAGCAGCCGACTGACAGGGGAGTTCTTC.

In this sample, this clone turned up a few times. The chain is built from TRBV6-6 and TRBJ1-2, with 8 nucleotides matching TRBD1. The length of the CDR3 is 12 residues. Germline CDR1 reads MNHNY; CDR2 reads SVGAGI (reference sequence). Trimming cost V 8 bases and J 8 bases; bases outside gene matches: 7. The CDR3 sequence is CASSGQGAGYTF. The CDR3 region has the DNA TGTGCCAGCTCCGGGCAGGGGGCAGGCTACACCTTC.

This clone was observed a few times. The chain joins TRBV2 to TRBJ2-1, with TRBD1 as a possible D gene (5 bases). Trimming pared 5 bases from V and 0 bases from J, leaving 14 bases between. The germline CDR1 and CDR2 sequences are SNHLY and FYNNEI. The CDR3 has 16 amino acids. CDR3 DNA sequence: TGTGCCAGCAGTAGGGGTCCCCTGAGCTCCTACAATGAGCAGTTCTTC. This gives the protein CASSRGPLSSYNEQFF.

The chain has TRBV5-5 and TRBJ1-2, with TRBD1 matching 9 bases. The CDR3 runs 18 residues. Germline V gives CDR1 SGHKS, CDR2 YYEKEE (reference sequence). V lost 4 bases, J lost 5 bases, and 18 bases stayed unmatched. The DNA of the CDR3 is TGTGCCAGCAGCGCTTCCCGGGACAGGGCCCAGGATTGGTATGGCTACACCTTC. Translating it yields CASSASRDRAQDWYGYTF. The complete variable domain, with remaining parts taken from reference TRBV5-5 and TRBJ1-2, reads DAGVTQSPTHLIKTRGQQVTLRCSPISGHKSVSWYQQVLGQGPQFIFQYYEKEERGRGNFPDRFSARQFPNYSSELNVNALLLGDSALYLCASSASRDRAQDWYGYTFGSGTRLTVV.